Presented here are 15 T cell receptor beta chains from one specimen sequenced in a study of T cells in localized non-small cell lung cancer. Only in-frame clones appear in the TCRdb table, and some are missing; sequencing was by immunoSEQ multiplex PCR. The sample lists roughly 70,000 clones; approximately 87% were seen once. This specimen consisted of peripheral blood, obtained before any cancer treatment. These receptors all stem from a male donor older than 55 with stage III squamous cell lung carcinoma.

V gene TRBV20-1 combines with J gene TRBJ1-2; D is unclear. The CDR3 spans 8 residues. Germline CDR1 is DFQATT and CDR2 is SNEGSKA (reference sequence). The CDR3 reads CGNYGYTF. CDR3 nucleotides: TGCGGGAACTATGGCTACACCTTC.

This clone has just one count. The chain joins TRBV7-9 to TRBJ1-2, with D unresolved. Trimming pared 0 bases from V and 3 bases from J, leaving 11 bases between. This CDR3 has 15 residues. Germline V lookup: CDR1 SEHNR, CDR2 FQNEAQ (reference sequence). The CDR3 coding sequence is TGTGCCAGCAGCTTAGCGTTCGAGGAGTACTATGGCTACACCTTC. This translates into CASSLAFEEYYGYTF. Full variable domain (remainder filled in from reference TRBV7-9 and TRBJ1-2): DTGVSQNPRHKITKRGQNVTFRCDPISEHNRLYWYRQTLGQGPEFLTYFQNEAQLEKSRLLSDRFSAERPKGSFSTLEIQRTEQGDSAMYLCASSLAFEEYYGYTFGSGTRLTVV.

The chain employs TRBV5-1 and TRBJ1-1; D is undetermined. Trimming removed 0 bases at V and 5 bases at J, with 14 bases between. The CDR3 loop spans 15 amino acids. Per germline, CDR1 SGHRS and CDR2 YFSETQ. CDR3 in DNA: TGCGCCAGCAGCTTGGGTCAAGGGTTTGTAACTGAAGCTTTCTTT. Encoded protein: CASSLGQGFVTEAFF.

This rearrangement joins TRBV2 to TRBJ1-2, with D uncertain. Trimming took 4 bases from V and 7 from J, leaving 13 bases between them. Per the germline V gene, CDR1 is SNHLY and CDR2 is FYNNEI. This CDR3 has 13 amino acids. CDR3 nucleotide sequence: TGTGCCAGCAGTGTGGGCAGGCGGGGTGGCTACACCTTC. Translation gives CASSVGRRGGYTF.

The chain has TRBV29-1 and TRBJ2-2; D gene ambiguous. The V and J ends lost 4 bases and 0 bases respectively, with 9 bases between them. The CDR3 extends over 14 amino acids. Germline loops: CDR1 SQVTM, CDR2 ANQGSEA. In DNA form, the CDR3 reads TGCAGCGTTGCACAGCGATCGAACACCGGGGAGCTGTTTTTT. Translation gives CSVAQRSNTGELFF.

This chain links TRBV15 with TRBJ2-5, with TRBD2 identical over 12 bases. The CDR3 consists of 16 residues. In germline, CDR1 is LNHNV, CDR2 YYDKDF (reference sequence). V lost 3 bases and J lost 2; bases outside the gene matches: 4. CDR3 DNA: TGTGCCACCAGCAGCATTACTAGCGGGGGGCAAGAGACCCAGTACTTC. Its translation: CATSSITSGGQETQYF.

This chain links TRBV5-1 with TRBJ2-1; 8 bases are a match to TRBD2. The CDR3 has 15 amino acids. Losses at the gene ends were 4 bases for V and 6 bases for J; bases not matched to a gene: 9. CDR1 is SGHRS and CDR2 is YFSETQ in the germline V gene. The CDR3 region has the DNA TGCGCCAGCAGCCCAGCGTTCGGGGGGGGCAATGAGCAGTTCTTC. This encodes CASSPAFGGGNEQFF.

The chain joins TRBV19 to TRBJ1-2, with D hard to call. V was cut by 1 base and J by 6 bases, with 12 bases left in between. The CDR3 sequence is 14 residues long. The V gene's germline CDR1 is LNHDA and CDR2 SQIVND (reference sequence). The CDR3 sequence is CASSIARGLNGYTF. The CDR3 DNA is TGTGCCAGTAGTATAGCACGAGGGTTAAATGGCTACACCTTC.

CDR3 DNA: TGTGCTAGTGGTGACTTTGGAAACACCATATATTTT. This translates into CASGDFGNTIYF. The chain carries TRBV12-5 and TRBJ1-3; D not resolved. V was pared by 5 bases and J by 3 bases, with 5 bases between. Germline CDR1 LGHNT, CDR2 FRNRAP. The CDR3 length is 12 residues. The complete variable domain, with remaining parts taken from reference TRBV12-5 and TRBJ1-3, reads DARVTQTPRHKVTEMGQEVTMRCQPILGHNTVFWYRQTMMQGLELLAYFRNRAPLDDSGMPKDRFSAEMPDATLATLKIQPSEPRDSAVYFCASGDFGNTIYFGEGSWLTVV.

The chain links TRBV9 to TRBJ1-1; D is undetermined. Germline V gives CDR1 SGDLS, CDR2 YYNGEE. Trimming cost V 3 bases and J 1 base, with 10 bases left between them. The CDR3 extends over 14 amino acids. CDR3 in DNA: TGTGCCAGCAGCGCGTGGGGAGCGAACACTGAAGCTTTCTTT. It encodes CASSAWGANTEAFF.

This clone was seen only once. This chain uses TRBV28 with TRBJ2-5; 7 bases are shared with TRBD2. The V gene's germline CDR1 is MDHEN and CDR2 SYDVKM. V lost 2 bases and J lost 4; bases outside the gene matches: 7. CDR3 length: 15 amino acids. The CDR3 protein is CASSLQRGVGETQYF. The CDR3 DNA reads TGTGCCAGCAGTTTACAACGGGGGGTGGGAGAGACCCAGTACTTC. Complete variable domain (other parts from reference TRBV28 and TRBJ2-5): DVKVTQSSRYLVKRTGEKVFLECVQDMDHENMFWYRQDPGLGLRLIYFSYDVKMKEKGDIPEGYSVSREKKERFSLILESASTNQTSMYLCASSLQRGVGETQYFGPGTRLLVL.

CDR3 bases: TGTGCCAGCAGCGCAGGGGGGGGGAGCCACAATGAGCAGTTCTTC. As protein: CASSAGGGSHNEQFF. The rearrangement links TRBV7-2 to TRBJ2-1, with D perhaps assigned TRBD1 or TRBD2 (7 bases each). The CDR3 is 15 residues long. The V end was cut by 5 bases, the J end by 5 bases, with 16 bases between. CDR1 and CDR2 (germline): SGHTA, FQGNSA.

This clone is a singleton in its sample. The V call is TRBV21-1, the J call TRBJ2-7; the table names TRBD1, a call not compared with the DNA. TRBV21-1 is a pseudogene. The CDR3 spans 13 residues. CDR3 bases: TGTCCAAGGATGTATTTCAGGGCCCACGAGCAGTACGTC. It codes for CPRMYFRAHEQYV.

As DNA, the CDR3 is TGTGCCAGCAGCTTAGGGGGGCTCCAAGAGACCCAGTACTTC. It specifies CASSLGGLQETQYF. This sequence joins TRBV7-9 and TRBJ2-5; D might be TRBD1 (6 bases). The V and J ends lost 1 base and 1 base respectively, with 7 bases between them. Germline CDR1 and CDR2: SEHNR and FQNEAQ (reference sequence). There are 14 residues in the CDR3. Full variable domain (rest looked up from reference TRBV7-9 and TRBJ2-5): DTGVSQNPRHKITKRGQNVTFRCDPISEHNRLYWYRQTLGQGPEFLTYFQNEAQLEKSRLLSDRFSAERPKGSFSTLEIQRTEQGDSAMYLCASSLGGLQETQYFGPGTRLLVL.

In DNA form, the CDR3 reads TGTGCCAGCAGCTTAGATGGCCATAACACCGGGGAGCTGTTTTTT. Translation: CASSLDGHNTGELFF. The J gene is TRBJ2-2, the V gene TRBV7-2; no definite D call. Trimming removed 1 base from V and 2 bases from J, with 8 bases in between. The CDR3 spans 15 residues. Germline loops: CDR1 SGHTA, CDR2 FQGNSA.